These T cell receptor beta chains were read from a single sample in a study of human T cells and chemical hapten exposure. TCRdb processed the RACE reads anew with MiXCR; each CDR3 protein has one entry. This repertoire shows tens of thousands of distinct CDR3 sequences, more than 10% found once; its top ten account for around 3.7%. Material: whole blood, obtained in connection with sensitization to the hapten diphenylcyclopropenone (DPC). The receptor source for this set is a woman aged 45-65 years with alopecia areata. Some clones in this sample may be carry-over from other donors' samples. Each CDR3 is given with its conserved first and last residue. The D gene is left open where the match is weak. The size field is filled for only some rows; it gives once, few, many or a size class.

TRBJ1-4	TRBV12-3/TRBV12-4	few	NA	TGTGCCAGCAGTTTAGGTGGCACAACTAATGAAAAACTGTTTTTT	CASSLGGTTNEKLFF
TRBJ2-7	TRBV2	many	NA	TGTGCCAGCAATCCCCACTACGAGCAGTACTTC	CASNPHYEQYF
TRBJ2-3	TRBV7-8	many	NA	TGTGCCAGTTGTCTCGGCACAGATACGCAGTATTTT	CASCLGTDTQYF
TRBJ2-7	TRBV28	many	NA	TGTGCCAGCAGAGAGGCCGCCTACGAGCAGTACTTC	CASREAAYEQYF
TRBJ2-5	TRBV12-5	NA	NA	TGTGCTAGTGGTTTCCCGGCAGGGCAAGAGACCCAGTACTTC	CASGFPAGQETQYF
TRBJ1-6	TRBV20-1	many	TRBD1	TGCAGTGCCGGCGTGAGAAGACAGGGGTTGGGCTATAATTCACCCCTCCACTTT	CSAGVRRQGLGYNSPLHF
TRBJ2-1	TRBV9	few	NA	TGTGCCAGCAGCGTCTCGAGCGGGCAATACAATGAGCAGTTCTTC	CASSVSSGQYNEQFF
TRBJ1-5	TRBV27	many	NA	TGTGCCAGCAGTAGGCTCCAGGGAGACAGCCTAAATCAGCCCCAGCATTTT	CASSRLQGDSLNQPQHF
TRBJ1-4	TRBV5-4	many	NA	TGTGCCAGCAGCTCCGGAGCCTCGAAAGAAAAACTGTTTTTT	CASSSGASKEKLFF
TRBJ1-2	TRBV12-3/TRBV12-4	many	NA	TGTGCCAGCAGTCCCGAGGGGGAGGGTGGCTACACCTTC	CASSPEGEGGYTF
TRBJ2-3	TRBV27	NA	NA	TGTGCCAGCAGCTCCTTCCCCCGTAAAGATACGCAGTATTTT	CASSSFPRKDTQYF
TRBJ1-2	TRBV20-1	NA	TRBD1	TGCAGTGCTAGAGATATGGGACAGAGAAATGGCTACACCTTC	CSARDMGQRNGYTF
TRBJ2-2	TRBV29-1	few	NA	TGCAGCGTTGGTATGGCGGTGAACACCGGGGAGCTGTTTTTT	CSVGMAVNTGELFF
TRBJ1-1	TRBV14	many	NA	TGTGCCAGCAGCCATACAGGGAATATTGGGACTGAAGCTTTCTTT	CASSHTGNIGTEAFF
TRBJ1-5	TRBV6-6	few	TRBD1	TGTGCCAGCCGTACAGGGGGCAATCAGCCCCAGCATTTT	CASRTGGNQPQHF
TRBJ1-5	TRBV7-8	few	NA	TGTGCCAGCAGCTTCGTTCTGGGAGGCTCGGAACTAAATCAGCCCCAGCATTTT	CASSFVLGGSELNQPQHF
TRBJ1-4	TRBV9	many	NA	TGTGCCAGCGCATCTGGGGGGATAGACGAAAAACTGTTTTTT	CASASGGIDEKLFF
TRBJ2-7	TRBV6-2/TRBV6-3	many	TRBD2	TGTGCCAGCAGTACTATCGGACTAGCGAGCTACGAGCAGTACTTC	CASSTIGLASYEQYF
TRBJ2-7	TRBV3-1	NA	NA	TGTGCCAGCAACCAAAGGGCGGACCCTTCCTACGAGCAGTACTTC	CASNQRADPSYEQYF
TRBJ2-7	TRBV12-3/TRBV12-4	few	NA	TGTGCCAGCAGACAAGGGTACGAGCAGTACTTC	CASRQGYEQYF
TRBJ1-6	TRBV28	few	NA	TGTGCCAGCAGTTCTAATAGTATCTCCCTCCACTTT	CASSSNSISLHF
TRBJ2-7	TRBV20-1	NA	NA	TGCAGTGCTAGAGGGCAGGGATACTCCTACGAGCAGTACTTC	CSARGQGYSYEQYF
TRBJ2-7	TRBV28	few	NA	TGTGCCAGCAAACGCCAGGGGCCCCCCTACGAGCAGTACTTC	CASKRQGPPYEQYF
TRBJ2-2	TRBV29-1	few	NA	TGCAGCGTTGATTTTATGCGAAGTGGCACCGGGGAGCTGTTTTTT	CSVDFMRSGTGELFF
TRBJ1-1	TRBV10-3	many	TRBD1	TGTGCCATCAGTGAGCCTGGGACAGGGATAACTGAAGCTTTCTTT	CAISEPGTGITEAFF
TRBJ2-3	TRBV6-4	NA	TRBD2	TGTGCCAGCCCTGGTGCTAGCGGACCCACAGATACGCAGTATTTT	CASPGASGPTDTQYF